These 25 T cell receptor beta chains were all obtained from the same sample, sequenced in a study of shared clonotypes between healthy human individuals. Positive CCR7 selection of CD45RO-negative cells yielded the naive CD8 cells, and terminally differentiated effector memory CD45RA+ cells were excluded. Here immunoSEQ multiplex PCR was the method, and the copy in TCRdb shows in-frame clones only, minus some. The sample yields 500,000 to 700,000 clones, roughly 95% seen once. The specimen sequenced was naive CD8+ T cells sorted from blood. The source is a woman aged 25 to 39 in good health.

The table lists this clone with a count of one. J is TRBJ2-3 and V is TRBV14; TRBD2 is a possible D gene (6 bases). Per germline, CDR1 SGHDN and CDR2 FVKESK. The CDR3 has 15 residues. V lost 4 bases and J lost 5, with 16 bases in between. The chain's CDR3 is CASSLGRAREDTQYF. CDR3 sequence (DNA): TGTGCCAGCAGCCTCGGGCGGGCGCGGGAAGATACGCAGTATTTT.

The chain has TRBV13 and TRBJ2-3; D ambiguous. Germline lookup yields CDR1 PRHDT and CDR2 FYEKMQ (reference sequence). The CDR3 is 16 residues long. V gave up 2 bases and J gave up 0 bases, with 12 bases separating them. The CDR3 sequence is CASSLTQGSSTDTQYF. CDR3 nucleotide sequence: TGTGCCAGCAGCTTAACCCAAGGGTCCAGCACAGATACGCAGTATTTT.

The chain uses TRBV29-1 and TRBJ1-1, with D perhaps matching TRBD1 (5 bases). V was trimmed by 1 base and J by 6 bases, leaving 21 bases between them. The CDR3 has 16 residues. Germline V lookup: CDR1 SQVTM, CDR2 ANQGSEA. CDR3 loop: CSVEGVQQVDFSEAFF. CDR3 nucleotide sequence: TGCAGCGTTGAAGGGGTCCAACAGGTTGATTTTTCTGAAGCTTTCTTT.

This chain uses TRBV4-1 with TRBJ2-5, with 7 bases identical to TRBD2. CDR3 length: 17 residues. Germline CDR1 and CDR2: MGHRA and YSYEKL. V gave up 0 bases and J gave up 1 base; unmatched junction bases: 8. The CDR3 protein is CASSQDHKASGQETQYF. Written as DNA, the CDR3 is TGCGCCAGCAGCCAAGATCACAAGGCTAGCGGCCAAGAGACCCAGTACTTC.

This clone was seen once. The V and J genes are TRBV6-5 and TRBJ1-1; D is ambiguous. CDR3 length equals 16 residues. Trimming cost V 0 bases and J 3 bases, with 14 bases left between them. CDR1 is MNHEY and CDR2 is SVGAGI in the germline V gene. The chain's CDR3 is CASSYSRFTGYTEAFF. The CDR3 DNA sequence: TGTGCCAGCAGTTACTCGAGGTTTACGGGGTACACTGAAGCTTTCTTT.

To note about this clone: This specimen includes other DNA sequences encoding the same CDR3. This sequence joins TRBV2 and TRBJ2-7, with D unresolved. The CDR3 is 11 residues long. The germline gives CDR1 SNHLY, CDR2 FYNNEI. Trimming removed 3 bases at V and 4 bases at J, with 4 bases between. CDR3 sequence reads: CASSEGYEQYF. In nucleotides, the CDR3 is TGTGCCAGCAGTGAGGGTTACGAGCAGTACTTC.

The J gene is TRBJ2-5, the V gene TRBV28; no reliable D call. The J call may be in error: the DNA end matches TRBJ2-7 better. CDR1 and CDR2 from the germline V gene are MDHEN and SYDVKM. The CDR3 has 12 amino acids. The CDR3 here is CASRPADYEQYF. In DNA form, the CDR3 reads TGTGCCAGCAGACCCGCGGATTACGAGCAGTACTTC.

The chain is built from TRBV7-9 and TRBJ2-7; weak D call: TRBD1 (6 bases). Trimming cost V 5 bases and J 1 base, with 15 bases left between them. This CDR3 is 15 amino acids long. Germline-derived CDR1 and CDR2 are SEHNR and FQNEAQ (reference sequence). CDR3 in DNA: TGTGCCAGCAGCCGTTACGAGGGGACATCCTACGAGCAGTACTTC. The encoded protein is CASSRYEGTSYEQYF. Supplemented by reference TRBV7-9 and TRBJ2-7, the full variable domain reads DTGVSQNPRHKITKRGQNVTFRCDPISEHNRLYWYRQTLGQGPEFLTYFQNEAQLEKSRLLSDRFSAERPKGSFSTLEIQRTEQGDSAMYLCASSRYEGTSYEQYFGPGTRLTVT.

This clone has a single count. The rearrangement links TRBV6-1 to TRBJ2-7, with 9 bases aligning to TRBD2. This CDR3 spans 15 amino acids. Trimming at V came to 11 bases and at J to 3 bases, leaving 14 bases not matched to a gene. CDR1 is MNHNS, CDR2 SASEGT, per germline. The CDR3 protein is CASSRLREGYYEQYF. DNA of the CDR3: TGTGCCTCAAGTCGCTTGCGGGAGGGTTACTACGAGCAGTACTTC.

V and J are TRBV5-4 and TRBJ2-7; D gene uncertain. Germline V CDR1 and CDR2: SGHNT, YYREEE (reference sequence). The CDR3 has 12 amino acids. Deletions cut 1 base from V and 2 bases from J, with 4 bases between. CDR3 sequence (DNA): TGTGCCAGCAGCTTGTACCCCTACGAGCAGTACTTC. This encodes CASSLYPYEQYF.

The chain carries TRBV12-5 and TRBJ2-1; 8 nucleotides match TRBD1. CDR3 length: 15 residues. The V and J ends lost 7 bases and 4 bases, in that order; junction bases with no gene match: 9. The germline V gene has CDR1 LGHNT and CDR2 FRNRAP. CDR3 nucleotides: TGTGCTAGTGCCCCGGCGACAGGGGCTTACAATGAGCAGTTCTTC. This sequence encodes CASAPATGAYNEQFF. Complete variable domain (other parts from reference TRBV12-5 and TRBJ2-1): DARVTQTPRHKVTEMGQEVTMRCQPILGHNTVFWYRQTMMQGLELLAYFRNRAPLDDSGMPKDRFSAEMPDATLATLKIQPSEPRDSAVYFCASAPATGAYNEQFFGPGTRLTVL.

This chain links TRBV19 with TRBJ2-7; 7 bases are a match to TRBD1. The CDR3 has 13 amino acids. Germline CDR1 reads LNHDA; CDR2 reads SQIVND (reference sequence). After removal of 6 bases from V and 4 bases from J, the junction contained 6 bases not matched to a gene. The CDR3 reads CASSNRDRYEQYF. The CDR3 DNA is TGTGCCAGTAGCAACCGGGACAGATACGAGCAGTACTTC.

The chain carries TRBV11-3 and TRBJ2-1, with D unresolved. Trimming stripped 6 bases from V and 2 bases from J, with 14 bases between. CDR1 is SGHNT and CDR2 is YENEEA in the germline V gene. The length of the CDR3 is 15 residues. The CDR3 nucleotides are TGTGCCAGCAGTGGGAACCCCCAGGCCTACAATGAGCAGTTCTTC. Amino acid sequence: CASSGNPQAYNEQFF.

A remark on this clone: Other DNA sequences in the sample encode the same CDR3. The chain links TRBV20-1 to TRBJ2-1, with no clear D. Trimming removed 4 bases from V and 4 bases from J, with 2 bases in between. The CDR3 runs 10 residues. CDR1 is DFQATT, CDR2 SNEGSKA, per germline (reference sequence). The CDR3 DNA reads TGCAGTGCTACTTACAATGAGCAGTTCTTC. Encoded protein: CSATYNEQFF.

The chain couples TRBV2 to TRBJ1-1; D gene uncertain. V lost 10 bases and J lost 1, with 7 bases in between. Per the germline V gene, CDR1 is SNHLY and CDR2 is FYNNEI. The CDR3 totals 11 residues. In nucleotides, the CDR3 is TGTGCCACTATGACGAACACTGAAGCTTTCTTT. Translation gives CATMTNTEAFF.

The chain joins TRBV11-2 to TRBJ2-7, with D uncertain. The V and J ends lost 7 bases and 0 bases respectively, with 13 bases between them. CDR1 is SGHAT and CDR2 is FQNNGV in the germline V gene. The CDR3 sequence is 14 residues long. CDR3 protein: CASKEWNHSYEQYF. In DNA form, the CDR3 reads TGTGCCAGCAAGGAGTGGAACCACTCCTACGAGCAGTACTTC. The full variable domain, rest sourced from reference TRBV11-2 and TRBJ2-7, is EAGVAQSPRYKIIEKRQSVAFWCNPISGHATLYWYQQILGQGPKLLIQFQNNGVVDDSQLPKDRFSAERLKGVDSTLKIQPAKLEDSAVYLCASKEWNHSYEQYFGPGTRLTVT.

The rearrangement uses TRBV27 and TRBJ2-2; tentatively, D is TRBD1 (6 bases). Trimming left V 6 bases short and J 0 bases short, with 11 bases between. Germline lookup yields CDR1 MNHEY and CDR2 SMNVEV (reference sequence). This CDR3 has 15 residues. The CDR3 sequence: CASRDGTTNTGELFF. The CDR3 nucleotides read TGTGCCAGCAGGGACGGGACAACGAACACCGGGGAGCTGTTTTTT.

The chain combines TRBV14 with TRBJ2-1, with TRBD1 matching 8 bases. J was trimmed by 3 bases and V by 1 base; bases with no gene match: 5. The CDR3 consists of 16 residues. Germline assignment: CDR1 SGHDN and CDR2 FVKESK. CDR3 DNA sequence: TGTGCCAGCAGCCAAGGGACAGGGTTTTTCTACAATGAGCAGTTCTTC. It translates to CASSQGTGFFYNEQFF.

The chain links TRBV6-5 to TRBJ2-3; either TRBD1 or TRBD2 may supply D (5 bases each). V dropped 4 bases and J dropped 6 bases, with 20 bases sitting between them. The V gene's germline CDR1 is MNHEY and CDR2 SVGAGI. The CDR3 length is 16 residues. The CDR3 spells CASSWGNSVNMDTQYF. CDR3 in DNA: TGTGCCAGCAGTTGGGGGAATAGCGTCAATATGGATACGCAGTATTTT.

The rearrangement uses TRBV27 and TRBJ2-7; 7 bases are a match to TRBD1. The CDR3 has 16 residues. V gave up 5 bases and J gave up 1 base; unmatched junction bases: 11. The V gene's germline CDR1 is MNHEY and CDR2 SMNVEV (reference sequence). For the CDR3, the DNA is TGTGCCAGCAGTCCGTCAACAGGGGCCCTATCCTACGAGCAGTACTTC. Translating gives CASSPSTGALSYEQYF.

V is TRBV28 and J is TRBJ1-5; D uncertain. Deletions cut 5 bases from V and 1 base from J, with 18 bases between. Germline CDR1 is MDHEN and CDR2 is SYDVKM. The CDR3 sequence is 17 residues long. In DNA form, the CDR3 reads TGTGCCAGCAGTCCACCCGACATTGGGTTCAGCAATCAGCCCCAGCATTTT. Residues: CASSPPDIGFSNQPQHF.

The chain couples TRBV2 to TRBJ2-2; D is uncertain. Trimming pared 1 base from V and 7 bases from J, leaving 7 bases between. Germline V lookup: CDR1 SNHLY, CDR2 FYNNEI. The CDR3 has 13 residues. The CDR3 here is CASSEVDFGELFF. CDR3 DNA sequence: TGTGCCAGCAGTGAAGTAGATTTCGGGGAGCTGTTTTTT.

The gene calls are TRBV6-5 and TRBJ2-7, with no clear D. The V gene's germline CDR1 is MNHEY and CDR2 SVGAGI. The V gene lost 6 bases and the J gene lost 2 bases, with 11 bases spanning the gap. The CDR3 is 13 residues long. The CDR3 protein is CASRAIGTYEQYF. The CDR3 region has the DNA TGTGCCAGCAGGGCCATCGGAACCTACGAGCAGTACTTC.

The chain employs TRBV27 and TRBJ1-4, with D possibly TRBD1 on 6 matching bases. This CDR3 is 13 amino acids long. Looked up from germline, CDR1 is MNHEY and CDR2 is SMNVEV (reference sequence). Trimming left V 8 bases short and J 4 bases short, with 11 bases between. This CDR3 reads CASSDSLNEKLFF. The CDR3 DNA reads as TGTGCCAGCTCGGACAGCCTTAATGAAAAACTGTTTTTT.

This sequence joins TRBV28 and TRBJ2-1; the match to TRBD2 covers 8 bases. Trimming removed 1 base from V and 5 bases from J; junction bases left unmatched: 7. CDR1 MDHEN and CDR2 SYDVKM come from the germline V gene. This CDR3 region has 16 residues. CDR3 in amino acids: CASSLSPGRADNEQFF. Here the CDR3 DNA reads TGTGCCAGCAGTTTATCCCCCGGGAGGGCCGACAATGAGCAGTTCTTC.